The clone carrying this T cell receptor beta chain was counted at least ten times. The CDR3 has 15 residues. Germline assignment: CDR1 SGHVS and CDR2 FQNEAQ. With 5 bases removed from V and 6 bases from J, the gap between germline ends came to 16 bases. The data belong to a study of identical twins. MiXCR, applied by TCRdb to the 5' RACE reads, yields one record per CDR3 protein. This sample yields some 500,000 distinct CDR3 sequences, of which more than 9% are seen a single time; around 3.2% belongs to the top ten. The same sample was also studied in work on yellow fever vaccine responses in identical twins.

The chain recombines TRBV7-8 with TRBJ1-4; D might be TRBD1 (6 bases). The receptor was isolated from a woman younger than 35 in good health. Sequenced sample: PBMCs. CDR3 amino acids: CASSPQGRVDEKLFF. Written as DNA, the CDR3 is TGTGCCAGCAGCCCACAGGGTAGAGTTGATGAAAAACTGTTTTTT.